These 19 T cell receptor beta chains originate from one sample sequenced in a study of OX40 agonist ivuxolimab in advanced cancers. Libraries were prepared by immunoSEQ multiplex PCR; TCRdb keeps only in-frame clonotypes and omits some of them. Here the sample spans fewer than 50,000 clones, just under 90% being singletons. The source was CD4+ or CD8+ T cells sorted from blood, collected in a trial of the OX40 agonist ivuxolimab. The origin of the receptors is an adult with an advanced solid tumor such as melanoma, head and neck, liver or kidney cancer.

The chain couples TRBV4-2 to TRBJ1-5; possibly TRBD1 for D (5 bases). The germline V gene has CDR1 LGHNA and CDR2 YNFKEQ. Trimming took off 1 base at V and 0 bases at J, with 16 bases between the two ends. The CDR3 extends over 18 amino acids. The CDR3: CASSQAPSTDYSNQPQHF. The DNA of the CDR3 is TGTGCCAGCAGCCAAGCGCCTTCGACAGATTATAGCAATCAGCCCCAGCATTTT.

The chain combines TRBV7-2 with TRBJ1-2; D not certain. The CDR3 sequence is 16 residues long. From germline, CDR1 is SGHTA and CDR2 FQGNSA. Trimming left V 4 bases short and J 6 bases short, with 21 bases between. Here the CDR3 DNA reads TGTGCCAGCAGCTCCTCGACCAGCAGGTATGCGGATGGCTACACCTTC. As protein: CASSSSTSRYADGYTF.

V usage is TRBV5-8 and J usage is TRBJ1-5; D unclear. V lost 1 base to trimming and J lost 2 bases, with 4 bases between them. CDR3 size: 13 residues. Germline CDR1 SGHTS, CDR2 YDEGEE. The CDR3 bases are TGTGCCAGCAGCTTGCCGGGCAATCAGCCCCAGCATTTT. Protein: CASSLPGNQPQHF.

The rearrangement uses TRBV5-1 and TRBJ2-3; D uncertain. The CDR3 spans 13 residues. CDR1 and CDR2 (germline): SGHRS, YFSETQ. The ends were cut back, 1 base at V and 4 bases at J, with 7 bases in the middle. This CDR3 reads CASSLPSADTQYF. The CDR3 nucleotides are TGCGCCAGCAGCTTGCCGAGCGCAGATACGCAGTATTTT.

The chain has TRBV20-1 and TRBJ1-1; D ambiguous. The V end lost 5 bases, the J end lost 0 bases, and 4 bases lay between the germline ends. CDR1 and CDR2 (germline): DFQATT, SNEGSKA (reference sequence). The CDR3 loop spans 11 amino acids. The CDR3 DNA reads as TGCAGTGCTCTCCTGAACACTGAAGCTTTCTTT. Translation: CSALLNTEAFF.

The chain joins TRBV27 to TRBJ2-7, with D perhaps matching TRBD2 (6 bases). CDR1 and CDR2 from the germline V gene are MNHEY and SMNVEV (reference sequence). The CDR3 has 15 amino acids. V shed 2 bases and J shed 0 bases, with 11 bases lying between them. In DNA form, the CDR3 reads TGTGCCAGCAGTTTAGGGGGGACGTTCTCCTACGAGCAGTACTTC. This sequence encodes CASSLGGTFSYEQYF.

CDR3 in DNA: TGTGCCACCAGCAGAGATCAGGCGAACACTGAAGCTTTCTTT. Encoded protein: CATSRDQANTEAFF. The chain is built from TRBV15 and TRBJ1-1; the D is unclear. V was trimmed by 0 bases and J by 1 base, leaving 6 bases between them. CDR1 is LNHNV and CDR2 is YYDKDF in the germline V gene (reference sequence). This CDR3 has 14 residues.

A single count supports this clone. The chain carries TRBV11-1 and TRBJ1-1; a weak D match, TRBD1 (6 bases). With 5 bases removed from V and 1 base from J, the gap between germline ends came to 8 bases. Germline V gene lookup returns CDR1 SGHAT and CDR2 FQDESV (reference sequence). The length of the CDR3 is 13 residues. Here the CDR3 DNA reads TGTGCCAGCAGCCCGGGACAGAACACTGAAGCTTTCTTT. Translation gives CASSPGQNTEAFF.

This clone was recorded once. The chain is built from TRBV7-9 and TRBJ2-7; D gene uncertain. Trimming removed 3 bases from V and 5 bases from J, with 17 bases in between. Looked up from germline, CDR1 is SEHNR and CDR2 is FQNEAQ (reference sequence). This CDR3 is built from 15 residues. Here the CDR3 DNA reads TGTGCCAGCAGCTTCCTGAGCCTAGAAGGGAACGAGCAGTACTTC. Amino acids: CASSFLSLEGNEQYF.

This chain uses TRBV6-1 with TRBJ1-4, with D maybe TRBD1 (5 bases). CDR3 length: 16 residues. Trimming cost V 2 bases and J 4 bases, with 14 bases left between them. Germline loops: CDR1 MNHNS, CDR2 SASEGT. The CDR3 is CASSELGGEGNEKLFF. The CDR3 DNA reads TGTGCCAGCAGTGAATTGGGGGGGGAGGGTAATGAAAAACTGTTTTTT.

The gene calls are TRBV11-2 and TRBJ2-1; 7 nucleotides match TRBD1. The CDR3 is made up of 17 amino acids. Trimming removed 4 bases from V and 0 bases from J; junction bases left unmatched: 9. Germline CDR1 reads SGHAT; CDR2 reads FQNNGV. The CDR3 is CASSSTNRGSSYNEQFF. The CDR3 coding sequence is TGTGCCAGCAGCTCAACTAACAGGGGAAGCTCCTACAATGAGCAGTTCTTC.

This clone turned up a few times. The chain combines TRBV9 with TRBJ1-1; maybe TRBD1 (6 bases). Germline V gene sequence: CDR1 SGDLS, CDR2 YYNGEE. The CDR3 length is 16 residues. Trimming shortened V by 4 bases and J by 5 bases, and 21 bases separated the two germline ends. The CDR3 loop reads CASSTEGGRGTTEAFF. DNA for the CDR3: TGTGCCAGCAGCACAGAGGGGGGACGGGGAACGACTGAAGCTTTCTTT.

The sample holds one count of this clone. The genes are TRBV7-8 and TRBJ1-5; weak D call: TRBD1 (6 bases). Germline V gives CDR1 SGHVS, CDR2 FQNEAQ. The CDR3 length is 17 residues. Trimming removed 4 bases from V and 5 bases from J, with 21 bases in between. CDR3 nucleotide sequence: TGTGCCAGCAGCTCAACAATAAAGGGACACGCTCATCAGCCCCAGCATTTT. It encodes CASSSTIKGHAHQPQHF.

The chain uses TRBV29-1 and TRBJ1-2; D not certain. The CDR3 runs 11 residues. In germline, CDR1 is SQVTM, CDR2 ANQGSEA. Trimming took 3 bases from V and 5 from J, leaving 7 bases between them. The CDR3 DNA reads TGCAGCGTTGAGTCGGAGTATGGCTACACCTTC. Translating gives CSVESEYGYTF.

The sample holds a few counts of this clone. The chain joins TRBV4-2 to TRBJ2-5, with a weak D call TRBD2 (8 bases). With 4 bases removed from V and 5 bases from J, the gap between germline ends came to 23 bases. The CDR3 is 17 amino acids. Germline lookup yields CDR1 LGHNA and CDR2 YNFKEQ. The CDR3 sequence is CASSPEGGGGSKETQYF. CDR3 DNA sequence: TGTGCCAGCAGCCCCGAAGGGGGCGGGGGGTCCAAGGAGACCCAGTACTTC.

The chain employs TRBV7-9 and TRBJ2-7, with a tentative D call TRBD2 (6 bases). V was trimmed by 5 bases and J by 4 bases, leaving 21 bases between them. Per germline, CDR1 SEHNR and CDR2 FQNEAQ (reference sequence). The CDR3 is 16 residues long. The CDR3 sequence: CASSVAAGSGIYEQYF. DNA of the CDR3: TGTGCCAGCAGCGTCGCCGCGGGATCAGGGATATACGAGCAGTACTTC. The full variable domain, its missing parts supplied by reference TRBV7-9 and TRBJ2-7, is DTGVSQNPRHKITKRGQNVTFRCDPISEHNRLYWYRQTLGQGPEFLTYFQNEAQLEKSRLLSDRFSAERPKGSFSTLEIQRTEQGDSAMYLCASSVAAGSGIYEQYFGPGTRLTVT.

The V gene is TRBV6-4, the J gene TRBJ1-1; no definite D call. The germline gives CDR1 MRHNA, CDR2 SNTAGT. Deletions cut 3 bases from V and 5 bases from J, with 13 bases between. The CDR3 runs 14 residues. The CDR3 here is CASSEKGERTEAFF. CDR3 in DNA: TGTGCCAGCAGTGAAAAAGGAGAGAGGACTGAAGCTTTCTTT.

The chain carries TRBV6-5 and TRBJ1-4; D remains unclear. This CDR3 spans 13 amino acids. Germline V gene sequence: CDR1 MNHEY, CDR2 SVGAGI. V dropped 4 bases and J dropped 4 bases, with 7 bases sitting between them. This chain's CDR3 is CASSWNSNEKLFF. CDR3 coding DNA: TGTGCCAGCAGTTGGAACAGTAATGAAAAACTGTTTTTT.

The J gene is TRBJ2-1, the V gene TRBV21-1; whether TRBD2, the table's D call, matches the DNA was not checked. TRBV21-1 is noted as a pseudogene. The length of the CDR3 is 16 residues. CDR3 nucleotide sequence: TGTGCCAGCACCCAAGACCAGGGGTCGGGAGGGAATGAGCAGTTCTTC. Residues: CASTQDQGSGGNEQFF.